The rows below give T cell receptor beta chains drawn from one sample of a study of blood T cell repertoires in COVID-19. Profiled with immunoSEQ multiplex PCR; TCRdb holds only in-frame clones, not every one. The table has about 480,000 clones, approximately 89% seen once. Sequencing used peripheral blood. The receptors originated from a woman aged 50 to 65 with COVID-19, enrolled during active disease. Each CDR3 is given with its conserved first and last residue. A D gene is named only where the DNA matches it firmly. Clone size is not always given. Where it is, it says once, few, many or a class for expanded clones.

TRBJ2-5,TRBD1,-,TRBV9,TGTGCCAGCAGCCGAGACAGGGCCGAAGAGACCCAGTACTTC,CASSRDRAEETQYF
TRBJ1-6,-,-,TRBV29-1,TGCAGCTTCGGGCGGGGGGCTGGGTCCCTCCACTTT,CSFGRGAGSLHF
TRBJ2-2,-,once,TRBV3-1/TRBV3-2,TGTGCCAGCAGTCCGACAGCCACCACGAACACCGGGGAGCTGTTTTTT,CASSPTATTNTGELFF
TRBJ2-2,TRBD2,-,TRBV25-1,TGTGCCAGCAAGGGGAATTTGGGGGGGACCGGGGAGCTGTTTTTT,CASKGNLGGTGELFF
TRBJ2-1,TRBD2,-,TRBV7-2,TGTGCCAGCAGCTTATTAGGACTAGCGGGGGGGCAGGTTGAGCAGTTCTTC,CASSLLGLAGGQVEQFF
TRBJ2-7,TRBD1,-,TRBV28,TGTGCCAGCAGTTTGGGGGACAGCGAGCGGGAGCAGTACTTC,CASSLGDSEREQYF
TRBJ2-7,TRBD1,-,TRBV4-1,TGCGCCAGCAGCCGAGAGCCGGGACAGGGATACGAGCAGTACTTC,CASSREPGQGYEQYF
TRBJ2-1,TRBD2,-,TRBV5-6,TGTGCCAGCAGCTTGCTTACTAGCGGCCTGACTTGGGAGCAGTTCTTC,CASSLLTSGLTWEQFF
TRBJ2-7,-,-,TRBV28,TGTGCCAGCAGAACCAGGGGCCTTTCCTACGAGCAGTACTTC,CASRTRGLSYEQYF
TRBJ2-3,-,once,TRBV5-1,TGCGCCAGCAGCTTATCGGCAGGGTCGGATACGCAGTATTTT,CASSLSAGSDTQYF
TRBJ1-1,-,-,TRBV9,TGTGCCAGCAGCGTAGGGTCACCAGATATGAACACTGAAGCTTTCTTT,CASSVGSPDMNTEAFF
TRBJ2-7,-,-,TRBV27,TGTGCCAGCAGGAAGGGGCACGGCGAGCAGTACTTC,CASRKGHGEQYF
TRBJ2-2,TRBD1,-,TRBV27,TGTGCCAGCAGCGGACAGGGAAACACCGGGGAGCTGTTTTTT,CASSGQGNTGELFF
TRBJ1-5,-,-,TRBV19,TGTGCCAGTAGTACCCCGACAGGAGGACAGCCCCAGCATTTT,CASSTPTGGQPQHF
TRBJ2-5,TRBD1,-,TRBV7-2,TGTGCCAGCAGCTTAGTAGGCTCGACAGGGGTAGAGACCCAGTACTTC,CASSLVGSTGVETQYF
TRBJ2-2,-,-,TRBV25-1,TGTGCCAGCAAATCAAGCGGCGGGGAGCTGTTTTTT,CASKSSGGELFF
TRBJ1-2,-,few,TRBV9,TGTGCCAGCAGCGTAGTGGGAGGGGGTGAAGGCTATGGCTACACCTTC,CASSVVGGGEGYGYTF
TRBJ1-4,TRBD1,once,TRBV5-6,TGTGCCAGCAGCTCGACAGGGTATGAAAAACTGTTTTTT,CASSSTGYEKLFF
TRBJ2-4,-,-,TRBV2,TGTGCCAGCAGTGAGCGCACCTTAGCCAAAAACATTCAGTACTTC,CASSERTLAKNIQYF
TRBJ1-5,-,once,TRBV19,TGTGCCAGTAGTAGGAGGGCCAGCATCAATCAGCCCCAGCATTTT,CASSRRASINQPQHF
TRBJ2-3,-,-,TRBV2,TGTGCCAGCAGCCTGAAGGGGGGGAATACGCAGTATTTT,CASSLKGGNTQYF
TRBJ2-7,TRBD2,-,TRBV7-9,TGTGCCAGCAGCCCGGTCCGCGTGGGACTAGACTCCTACGAGCAGTACTTC,CASSPVRVGLDSYEQYF
TRBJ2-4,-,-,TRBV6-5,TGTGCCAGCTCCAACGGACACGGAAACATTCAGTACTTC,CASSNGHGNIQYF
TRBJ1-6,-,-,TRBV6-2/TRBV6-3,TGTGCCAGCAGTTACAGCGGACAGATTTCACCCCTCCACTTT,CASSYSGQISPLHF
TRBJ1-1,-,-,TRBV28,TGTGCCAGCATGAGGCGCGGCGCCCGCCTGAACACTGAAGCTTTCTTT,CASMRRGARLNTEAFF
TRBJ1-1,-,-,TRBV7-9,TGTGCCAGCAGTTCGGGGGGCAGTGACACTGAAGCTTTCTTT,CASSSGGSDTEAFF
TRBJ1-1,-,-,TRBV4-1,TGCGCCAGCAGCCATAGACAGCCCCGTGGGACTGAAGCTTTCTTT,CASSHRQPRGTEAFF
TRBJ1-1,TRBD1,-,TRBV5-1,TGCGCCAGCAGCTGGGACAGGGGGCGAGGGTGGGCTTTCTTT,CASSWDRGRGWAFF
TRBJ2-3,TRBD2,-,TRBV18,TGTGCCAGCTCACTGTCTAGCGGGGGGTCGAATCAAGGAGATACGCAGTATTTT,CASSLSSGGSNQGDTQYF
TRBJ2-2,-,-,TRBV7-2,TGTGCCAGCAGCTTAGCGGGGGGGCCCAGGGCCGGGGAGCTGTTTTTT,CASSLAGGPRAGELFF
TRBJ1-1,-,few,TRBV10-3,TGTGCCATCAGTGTGGTGGGAGCCGTCACTGAAGCTTTCTTT,CAISVVGAVTEAFF
TRBJ2-3,-,-,TRBV7-3,TGTGCCAGCAGTTTGAGACCCGGAGGAGCAGATACGCAGTATTTT,CASSLRPGGADTQYF
TRBJ2-7,TRBD2,-,TRBV11-2,TGTGCCAGCAGCTTAGGAAGAGGTCTAGCGGATTCCTACGAGCAGTACTTC,CASSLGRGLADSYEQYF
TRBJ1-3,-,-,TRBV9,TGTGCCAGCAGCGTTCAGGGGAACACCATATATTTT,CASSVQGNTIYF
TRBJ1-1,-,-,TRBV28,TGTGCCAGCAGTCCACCACAGGGTACTGAAGCTTTCTTT,CASSPPQGTEAFF
TRBJ2-2,TRBD1,-,TRBV6-6,TGTGCCAGCAGCTACGGGGGACAGGGAATTCCTGGGGAGCTGTTTTTT,CASSYGGQGIPGELFF
TRBJ2-3,TRBD2,-,TRBV5-1,TGCGCCAGCAGCCTTAGCGGGGGTGGCACAGATACGCAGTATTTT,CASSLSGGGTDTQYF